The rows below give T cell receptor beta chains drawn from one sample of a study of beta chain features in type 1 diabetes. Method: immunoSEQ multiplex PCR; TCRdb's copy keeps in-frame clones and lacks some. The sample yields 300,000 to 450,000 clones, roughly 21% seen once. Sequenced material: naive CD4+ T cells from blood. The receptors stem from a woman between 18 and 30 years old in good health. CDR3s include the opening cysteine and the closing phenylalanine or tryptophan. The order of the fields is D gene, V gene, clone size, J gene, CDR3 DNA, CDR3 protein. A D gene is named only where the DNA matches it firmly. Clone size, where shown, is once, few, many, or a class for clones that have expanded.

d_gene: .; v_gene: TRBV27; abundance: few; j_gene: TRBJ1-1; CDR3nt: TGTGCCAGCAGTCAATATCAGGGGAACACTGAAGCTTTCTTT; CDR3aa: CASSQYQGNTEAFF
d_gene: .; v_gene: TRBV15; abundance: .; j_gene: TRBJ2-7; CDR3nt: TGTGCCACCAGCAGACCCAACTACGAGCAGTACTTC; CDR3aa: CATSRPNYEQYF
d_gene: .; v_gene: TRBV6-5; abundance: few; j_gene: TRBJ2-3; CDR3nt: TGTGCCAGCAGATACCGGGACTTCACAGATACGCAGTATTTT; CDR3aa: CASRYRDFTDTQYF
d_gene: .; v_gene: TRBV9; abundance: few; j_gene: TRBJ1-2; CDR3nt: TGTGCCAGCAGCGGTGAGGACTATGGCTACACCTTC; CDR3aa: CASSGEDYGYTF
d_gene: .; v_gene: TRBV7-2; abundance: .; j_gene: TRBJ1-1; CDR3nt: TGTGCCAGCAGCTTCCGTTCGGGATTGGGGAACACTGAAGCTTTCTTT; CDR3aa: CASSFRSGLGNTEAFF
d_gene: TRBD1; v_gene: TRBV30; abundance: .; j_gene: TRBJ2-2; CDR3nt: TGTGCCTGGAGTGTACAGGGGAGCACCGGGGAGCTGTTTTTT; CDR3aa: CAWSVQGSTGELFF
d_gene: .; v_gene: TRBV7-2; abundance: .; j_gene: TRBJ1-6; CDR3nt: TGTGCCAGCAGCCCGTCGGAGGGTTCACCCCTCCACTTT; CDR3aa: CASSPSEGSPLHF
d_gene: .; v_gene: TRBV4-3; abundance: .; j_gene: TRBJ1-2; CDR3nt: TGCGCCAGCAGCCAAGAAGGGCGGGGGACGTACGGCTACACCTTC; CDR3aa: CASSQEGRGTYGYTF
d_gene: .; v_gene: TRBV18; abundance: few; j_gene: TRBJ1-1; CDR3nt: TGTGCCAGCTCACCACCGGGAGTGAACACTGAAGCTTTCTTT; CDR3aa: CASSPPGVNTEAFF
d_gene: .; v_gene: TRBV18; abundance: once; j_gene: TRBJ2-7; CDR3nt: TGTGCCAGCTCACCCTTCGACAGCCCGAAGGGGTACGAGCAGTACTTC; CDR3aa: CASSPFDSPKGYEQYF
d_gene: .; v_gene: TRBV5-5; abundance: .; j_gene: TRBJ2-5; CDR3nt: TGTGCCAGCAGCTTCCGGGGGGCCGGGCGAGAGACCCAGTACTTC; CDR3aa: CASSFRGAGRETQYF
d_gene: TRBD1; v_gene: TRBV4-2; abundance: .; j_gene: TRBJ2-7; CDR3nt: TGTGCCAGCAGCCAAGGGCCGGACAGGGATACCTACGAGCAGTACTTC; CDR3aa: CASSQGPDRDTYEQYF
d_gene: .; v_gene: TRBV19; abundance: .; j_gene: TRBJ2-6; CDR3nt: TGTGCCAGTAGTATAGCCCTAGCGTCTGGGGCCAACGTCCTGACTTTC; CDR3aa: CASSIALASGANVLTF
d_gene: .; v_gene: TRBV9; abundance: few; j_gene: TRBJ2-5; CDR3nt: TGTGCCAGCAGCGTAGATGGTAGCGGCCTCCAAGAGACCCAGTACTTC; CDR3aa: CASSVDGSGLQETQYF
d_gene: .; v_gene: TRBV4-1; abundance: few; j_gene: TRBJ2-3; CDR3nt: TGCGCCAGCAGCCCCCACTCGGGGGACAGAGATACGCAGTATTTT; CDR3aa: CASSPHSGDRDTQYF
d_gene: .; v_gene: TRBV2; abundance: .; j_gene: TRBJ2-7; CDR3nt: TGTGCCAGCAGTGACCACTTGGGAGCCTACGAGCAGTACTTC; CDR3aa: CASSDHLGAYEQYF
d_gene: TRBD1; v_gene: TRBV10-3; abundance: .; j_gene: TRBJ2-7; CDR3nt: TGTGCCATCAGTGAGCCCACCCGGACAGGGGGCGCGGGCGAGCAGTACTTC; CDR3aa: CAISEPTRTGGAGEQYF
d_gene: .; v_gene: TRBV28; abundance: few; j_gene: TRBJ2-3; CDR3nt: TGTGCCAGCAGTTTGACAGAAATCCATACGCAGTATTTT; CDR3aa: CASSLTEIHTQYF
d_gene: .; v_gene: TRBV25-1; abundance: few; j_gene: TRBJ1-3; CDR3nt: TGTGCCAGCAGTGAGGGGCAGAAGACTGGAAACACCATATATTTT; CDR3aa: CASSEGQKTGNTIYF
d_gene: TRBD1; v_gene: TRBV6-1; abundance: .; j_gene: TRBJ2-3; CDR3nt: TGTGCCAGCCGACAGGGGCAGGGTGGAGATACGCAGTATTTT; CDR3aa: CASRQGQGGDTQYF
d_gene: .; v_gene: TRBV5-1; abundance: few; j_gene: TRBJ2-7; CDR3nt: TGCGCCAGCAGCTTGGACAGCCCCTACGAGCAGTACTTC; CDR3aa: CASSLDSPYEQYF
d_gene: .; v_gene: TRBV5-1; abundance: .; j_gene: TRBJ2-5; CDR3nt: TGCGCCAGCAGCTTGGCCTTTGGGAGTCGGACAGCCCAAGAGACCCAGTACTTC; CDR3aa: CASSLAFGSRTAQETQYF
d_gene: .; v_gene: TRBV14; abundance: few; j_gene: TRBJ2-3; CDR3nt: TGTGCCAGCAGCCAAGACTGGGCAGGGGCTAGCACAGATACGCAGTATTTT; CDR3aa: CASSQDWAGASTDTQYF
d_gene: .; v_gene: TRBV7-2; abundance: .; j_gene: TRBJ2-1; CDR3nt: TGTGCCAGCAGCCCCCGCTCCACTAGAAGACAGTTCTTC; CDR3aa: CASSPRSTRRQFF
d_gene: .; v_gene: TRBV25-1; abundance: .; j_gene: TRBJ2-7; CDR3nt: TGTGCCAGCAGTGAAGCGGGACAGCCTCGCTGGGACTTC; CDR3aa: CASSEAGQPRWDF
d_gene: TRBD1; v_gene: TRBV5-1; abundance: few; j_gene: TRBJ1-2; CDR3nt: TGCGCCAGCAGCTCCCGGACAGGATTTAACTATGGCTACACCTTC; CDR3aa: CASSSRTGFNYGYTF